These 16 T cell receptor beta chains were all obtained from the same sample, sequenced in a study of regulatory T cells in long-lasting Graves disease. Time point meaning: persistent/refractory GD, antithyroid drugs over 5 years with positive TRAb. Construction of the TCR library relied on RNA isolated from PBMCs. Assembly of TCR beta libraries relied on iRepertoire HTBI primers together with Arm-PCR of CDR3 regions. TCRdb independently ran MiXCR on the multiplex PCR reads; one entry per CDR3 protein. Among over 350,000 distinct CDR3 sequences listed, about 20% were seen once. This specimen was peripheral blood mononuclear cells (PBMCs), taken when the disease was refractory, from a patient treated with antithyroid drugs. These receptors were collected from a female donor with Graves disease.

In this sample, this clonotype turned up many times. CDR3 sequence reads: CASSLVPETYEQYF. The CDR3 bases are TGTGCCAGCAGCTTAGTCCCGGAAACCTACGAGCAGTACTTC. This chain joins TRBV7-2 and TRBJ2-7; D gene uncertain. The CDR3 covers 14 residues. The ends were cut back, 1 base at V and 2 bases at J, with 9 bases in the middle. Germline-derived CDR1 and CDR2 are SGHTA and FQGNSA.

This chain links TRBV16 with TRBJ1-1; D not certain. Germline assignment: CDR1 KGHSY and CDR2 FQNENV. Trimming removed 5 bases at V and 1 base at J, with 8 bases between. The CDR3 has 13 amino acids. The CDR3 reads CASSLHRNTEAFF. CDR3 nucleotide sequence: TGTGCCAGCAGCTTACATAGGAACACTGAAGCTTTCTTT. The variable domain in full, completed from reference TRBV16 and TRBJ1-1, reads GEEVAQTPKHLVRGEGQKAKLYCAPIKGHSYVFWYQQVLKNEFKFLISFQNENVFDETGMPKERFSAKCLPNSPCSLEIQATKLEDSAVYFCASSLHRNTEAFFGQGTRLTVV.

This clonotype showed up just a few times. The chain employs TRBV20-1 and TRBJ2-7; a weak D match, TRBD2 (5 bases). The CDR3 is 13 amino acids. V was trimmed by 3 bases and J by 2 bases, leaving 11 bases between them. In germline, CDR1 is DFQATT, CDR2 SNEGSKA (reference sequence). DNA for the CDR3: TGCAGTGCTAGTGGCGGGTATACCTACGAGCAGTACTTC. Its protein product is CSASGGYTYEQYF.

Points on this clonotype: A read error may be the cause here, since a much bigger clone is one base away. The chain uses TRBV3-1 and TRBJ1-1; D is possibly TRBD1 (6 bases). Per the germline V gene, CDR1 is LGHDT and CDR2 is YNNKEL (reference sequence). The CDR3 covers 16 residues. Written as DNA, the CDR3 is TGTGCCAGCAGCTACCAGATGGCCTTCGGGGACACTGAAGCTTCCTTT. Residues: CASSYQMAFGDTEASF.

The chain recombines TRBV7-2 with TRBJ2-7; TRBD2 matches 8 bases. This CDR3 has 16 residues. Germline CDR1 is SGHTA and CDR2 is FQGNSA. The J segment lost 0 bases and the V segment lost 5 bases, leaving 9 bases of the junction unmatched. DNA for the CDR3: TGTGCCAGCAGCATTTCGACCGGGACTAGCTCCTACGAGCAGTACTTC. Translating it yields CASSISTGTSSYEQYF.

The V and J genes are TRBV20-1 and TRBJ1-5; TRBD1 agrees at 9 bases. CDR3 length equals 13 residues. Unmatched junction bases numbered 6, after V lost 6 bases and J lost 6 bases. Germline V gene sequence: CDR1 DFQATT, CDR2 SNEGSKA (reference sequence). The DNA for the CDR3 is TGCAGTGCCAGACAGGGGGTCGGTCAGCCCCAGCATTTT. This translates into CSARQGVGQPQHF.

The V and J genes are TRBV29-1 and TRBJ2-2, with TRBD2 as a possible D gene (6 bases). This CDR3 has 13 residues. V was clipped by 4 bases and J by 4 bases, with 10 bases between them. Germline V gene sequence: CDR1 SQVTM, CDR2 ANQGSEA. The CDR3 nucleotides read TGCAGCGTTGTAGGGGACTTCACCGGGGAGCTGTTTTTT. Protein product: CSVVGDFTGELFF.

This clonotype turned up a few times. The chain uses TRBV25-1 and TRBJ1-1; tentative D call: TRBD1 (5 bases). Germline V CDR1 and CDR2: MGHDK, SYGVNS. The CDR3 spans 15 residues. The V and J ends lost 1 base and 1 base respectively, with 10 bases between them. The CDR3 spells CASSEWGGGNTEAFF. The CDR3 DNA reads TGTGCCAGCAGTGAATGGGGCGGAGGGAACACTGAAGCTTTCTTT.

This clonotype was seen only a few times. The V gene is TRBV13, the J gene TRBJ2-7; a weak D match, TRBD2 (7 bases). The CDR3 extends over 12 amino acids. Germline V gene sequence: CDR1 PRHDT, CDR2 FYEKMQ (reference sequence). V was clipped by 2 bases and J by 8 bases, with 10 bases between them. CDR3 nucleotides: TGTGCCAGCAGCTTAAGGGGGGGCAAGCAGTACTTC. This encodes CASSLRGGKQYF.

The CDR3 spells CASSWGPSGDNEQFF. In nucleotides, the CDR3 is TGTGCCAGTTCATGGGGGCCTAGCGGGGACAATGAGCAGTTCTTC. The chain employs TRBV19 and TRBJ2-1, with TRBD2 matching over 9 bases. The CDR3 is 15 amino acids. Germline trimming cut 8 bases from V and 5 bases from J; bases unmatched to any gene: 10. In germline, CDR1 is LNHDA, CDR2 SQIVND (reference sequence).

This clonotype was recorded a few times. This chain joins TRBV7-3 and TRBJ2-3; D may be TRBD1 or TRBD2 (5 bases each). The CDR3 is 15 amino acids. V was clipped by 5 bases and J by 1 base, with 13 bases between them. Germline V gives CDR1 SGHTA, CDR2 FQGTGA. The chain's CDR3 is CASSAGTAGTDTQYF. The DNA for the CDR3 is TGTGCCAGCAGCGCCGGGACGGCAGGCACAGATACGCAGTATTTT. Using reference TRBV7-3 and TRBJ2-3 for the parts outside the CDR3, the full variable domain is GAGVSQTPSNKVTEKGKYVELRCDPISGHTALYWYRQSLGQGPEFLIYFQGTGAADDSGLPNDRFFAVRPEGSVSTLKIQRTERGDSAVYLCASSAGTAGTDTQYFGPGTRLTVL.

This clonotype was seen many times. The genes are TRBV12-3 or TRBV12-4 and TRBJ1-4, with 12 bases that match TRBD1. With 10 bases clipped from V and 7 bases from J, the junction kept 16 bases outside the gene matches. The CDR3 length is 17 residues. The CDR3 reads CATRTGTGGLGGEKLFF. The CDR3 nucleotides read TGTGCCACTCGAACCGGGACAGGGGGCCTCGGTGGTGAAAAACTGTTTTTT.

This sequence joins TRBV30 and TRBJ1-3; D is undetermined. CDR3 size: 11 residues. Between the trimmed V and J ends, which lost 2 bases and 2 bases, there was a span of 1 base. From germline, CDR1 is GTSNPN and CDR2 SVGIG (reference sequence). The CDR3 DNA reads TGTGCCTGGAGTACTGGAAACACCATATATTTT. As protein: CAWSTGNTIYF.

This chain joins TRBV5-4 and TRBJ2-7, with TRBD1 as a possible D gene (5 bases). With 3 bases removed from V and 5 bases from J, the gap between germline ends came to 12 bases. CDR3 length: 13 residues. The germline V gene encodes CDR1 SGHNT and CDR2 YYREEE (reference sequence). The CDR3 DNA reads TGTGCCAGCAGCTCCGCAGGGCTCCACGAGCAGTACTTC. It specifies CASSSAGLHEQYF.

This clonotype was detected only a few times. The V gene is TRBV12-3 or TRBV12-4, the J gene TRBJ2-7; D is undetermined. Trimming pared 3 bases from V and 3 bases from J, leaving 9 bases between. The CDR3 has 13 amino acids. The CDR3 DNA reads TGTGCCAGCAGTTTTGGGCCATTCTACGAGCAGTACTTC. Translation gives CASSFGPFYEQYF.

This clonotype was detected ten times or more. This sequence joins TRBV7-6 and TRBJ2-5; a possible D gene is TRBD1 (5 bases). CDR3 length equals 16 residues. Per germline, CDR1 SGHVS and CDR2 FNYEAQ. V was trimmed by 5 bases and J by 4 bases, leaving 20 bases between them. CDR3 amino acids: CASSPLRGSPGETQYF. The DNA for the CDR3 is TGTGCCAGCAGCCCCCTAAGGGGCTCCCCAGGAGAGACCCAGTACTTC.